This is a list of T cell receptor beta chains from one sample in a study of PD-1 blockade in classical Hodgkin lymphoma. The assay was immunoSEQ multiplex PCR, and TCRdb's table has in-frame clones only and misses some. This sample has around 30,000 clones, with approximately 90% found just once. The sample taken for sequencing was CD4+ T cells from blood. The receptors come from a human donor with classical Hodgkin lymphoma. CDR3s include the opening cysteine and the closing phenylalanine or tryptophan. Fields, in order: J gene, D gene, clone size, V gene, CDR3 protein, CDR3 DNA. A D gene is named only where the DNA matches it firmly. The listing skips clone size in some rows; elsewhere it reads once, few, many or a size class.

J: TRBJ1-5
D: TRBD1
size: once
V: TRBV30
CDR3: CAWTLGGGGIFQPQHF
DNA: TGTGCCTGGACCCTAGGGGGCGGAGGAATTTTTCAGCCCCAGCATTTT

J: TRBJ2-5
D: TRBD1
size: NA
V: TRBV7-2
CDR3: CASSARQGFQETQYF
DNA: TGTGCCAGCAGCGCCAGACAGGGCTTCCAAGAGACCCAGTACTTC

J: TRBJ1-2
D: TRBD1
size: NA
V: TRBV28
CDR3: CASIESGGIVDGYTF
DNA: TGTGCCAGCATTGAGTCAGGGGGCATTGTAGATGGCTACACCTTC

J: TRBJ1-4
D: NA
size: NA
V: TRBV6-5
CDR3: CASSLRGPTNEKLFF
DNA: TGTGCCAGCAGTCTTAGAGGCCCCACTAATGAAAAACTGTTTTTT

J: TRBJ1-1
D: NA
size: NA
V: TRBV9
CDR3: CASSVAAGKNTEAFF
DNA: TGTGCCAGCAGCGTAGCTGCGGGGAAAAACACTGAAGCTTTCTTT

J: TRBJ2-3
D: NA
size: NA
V: TRBV19
CDR3: CASRPIVRGRVTDTQYF
DNA: TGTGCCAGTAGGCCAATCGTTAGGGGGAGAGTGACAGATACGCAGTATTTT

J: TRBJ2-1
D: NA
size: NA
V: TRBV19
CDR3: CASSNPLRAYLNEQFF
DNA: TGTGCCAGTAGTAACCCTTTGCGGGCCTACCTCAATGAGCAGTTCTTC

J: TRBJ2-7
D: NA
size: NA
V: TRBV30
CDR3: CAWSGDGHEQYF
DNA: TGTGCCTGGAGTGGGGATGGACACGAGCAGTACTTC

J: TRBJ1-2
D: NA
size: once
V: TRBV18
CDR3: CASSPGVGPAYGYTF
DNA: TGTGCCAGCTCACCGGGGGTAGGGCCCGCCTATGGCTACACCTTC

J: TRBJ2-6
D: NA
size: NA
V: TRBV5-1
CDR3: CASSWKASGANVLTF
DNA: TGCGCCAGCAGCTGGAAGGCCTCCGGGGCCAACGTCCTGACTTTC

J: TRBJ1-2
D: TRBD1
size: NA
V: TRBV28
CDR3: CASRPTGVGGYTF
DNA: TGTGCCAGCAGACCTACAGGGGTCGGTGGCTACACCTTC

J: TRBJ1-1
D: TRBD1
size: NA
V: TRBV11-3
CDR3: CASSLGQDRPLNTEAFF
DNA: TGTGCCAGCAGCCTGGGACAGGACCGTCCATTGAACACTGAAGCTTTCTTT

J: TRBJ1-1
D: NA
size: once
V: TRBV5-4
CDR3: CASSLGQGVGEAFF
DNA: TGTGCCAGCAGCTTAGGGCAGGGTGTGGGTGAAGCTTTCTTT

J: TRBJ1-2
D: NA
size: NA
V: TRBV6-1
CDR3: CASTLPGISPGYTF
DNA: TGTGCCAGCACTCTTCCGGGGATCTCCCCCGGCTACACCTTC

J: TRBJ1-4
D: NA
size: NA
V: TRBV18
CDR3: CASSPFLSKLFF
DNA: TGTGCCAGCTCACCATTCCTCTCGAAACTGTTTTTT

J: TRBJ1-2
D: NA
size: NA
V: TRBV5-6
CDR3: CASRASRTNYGYTF
DNA: TGTGCCAGCAGAGCATCGAGGACTAACTATGGCTACACCTTC

J: TRBJ2-5
D: NA
size: NA
V: TRBV7-9
CDR3: CASSSGLGGETQYF
DNA: TGTGCCAGCAGCTCGGGACTCGGAGGAGAGACCCAGTACTTC

J: TRBJ1-2
D: TRBD1
size: NA
V: TRBV5-1
CDR3: CASRDGQGDGYTF
DNA: TGCGCCAGCCGCGATGGACAGGGTGATGGCTACACCTTC

J: TRBJ1-4
D: TRBD1
size: NA
V: TRBV28
CDR3: CASSLGTAIEKLFF
DNA: TGTGCCAGCAGCCTCGGGACAGCAATCGAAAAACTGTTTTTT

J: TRBJ1-1
D: NA
size: NA
V: TRBV28
CDR3: CASSSLRTGNTEAFF
DNA: TGTGCCAGCAGCTCCCTTCGGACGGGGAACACTGAAGCTTTCTTT

J: TRBJ2-2
D: NA
size: NA
V: TRBV5-1
CDR3: CASSLGERGASGELFF
DNA: TGCGCCAGCAGCCTGGGTGAGCGTGGAGCTTCCGGGGAGCTGTTTTTT

J: TRBJ2-7
D: NA
size: NA
V: TRBV11-2
CDR3: CASSSTSRYEQYF
DNA: TGTGCCAGCAGCTCCACTTCTAGGTACGAGCAGTACTTC